These 23 T cell receptor beta chains were all obtained from the same sample, sequenced in a study of shared clonotypes between healthy human individuals. TCRdb keeps only in-frame clones here, not all; method: immunoSEQ multiplex PCR. Of roughly 1 million clones in the sample, about 70% are singletons; the top ten hold approximately 1.5%. The sequenced sample was memory CD4+ T cells sorted from blood. Stated subset: CD45RA-negative fraction. The receptors come from a man aged 18-30 years in good health.

This clone was picked up a small number of times. Other DNA sequences from this sample encode an identical CDR3 as well. The chain joins TRBV29-1 to TRBJ1-1; 7 bases map to TRBD1. The CDR3 extends over 13 amino acids. Germline V lookup: CDR1 SQVTM, CDR2 ANQGSEA. With V trimmed by 6 bases and J by 0 bases, 4 bases remained unmatched. The CDR3: CSVTGRMNTEAFF. Written as DNA, the CDR3 is TGCAGCGTGACAGGGAGGATGAACACTGAAGCTTTCTTT.

This chain links TRBV7-2 with TRBJ2-1, with a tentative D call TRBD2 (6 bases). The CDR3 sequence is 14 residues long. Germline V gives CDR1 SGHTA, CDR2 FQGNSA. Trimming left V 2 bases short and J 7 bases short, with 12 bases between. For the CDR3, the DNA is TGTGCCAGCAGCTTACATAAGGGGAGGAATGAGCAGTTCTTC. Translated: CASSLHKGRNEQFF.

This chain connects TRBV2 to TRBJ2-7; D ambiguous. Germline V gene sequence: CDR1 SNHLY, CDR2 FYNNEI. This CDR3 is built from 12 residues. V was pared by 7 bases and J by 2 bases, with 9 bases between. The CDR3 region has the DNA TGTGCCAGCAACGAACTCCCCTACGAGCAGTACTTC. Translated: CASNELPYEQYF.

The chain employs TRBV5-8 and TRBJ1-2; no definite D call. V lost 2 bases and J lost 8, with 7 bases in between. Looked up from germline, CDR1 is SGHTS and CDR2 is YDEGEE. CDR3 size: 11 residues. The DNA of the CDR3 is TGTGCCAGCAGCTTTCCCAGAGGCTACACCTTC. Translation gives CASSFPRGYTF. The full variable domain, in which reference TRBV5-8 and TRBJ1-2 provide the parts outside the CDR3, is EAGVTQSPTHLIKTRGQQATLRCSPISGHTSVYWYQQALGLGLQFLLWYDEGEERNRGNFPPRFSGRQFPNYSSELNVNALELEDSALYLCASSFPRGYTFGSGTRLTVV.

The rearrangement links TRBV27 to TRBJ2-5, with D unclear. Trimming took 3 bases from V and 5 from J, leaving 13 bases between them. The CDR3 runs to 14 residues. Germline CDR1 MNHEY, CDR2 SMNVEV (reference sequence). In DNA, the CDR3 is TGTGCCAGCAGTTTGGGTAACAGTCGGGAGACCCAGTACTTC. This sequence encodes CASSLGNSRETQYF.

The chain joins TRBV5-6 to TRBJ1-6, with D unresolved. The V gene's germline CDR1 is SGHDT and CDR2 YYEEEE. V was trimmed by 7 bases and J by 7 bases, leaving 12 bases between them. The CDR3 has 13 residues. The CDR3 here is CASASLYNSPLHF. In DNA, the CDR3 is TGTGCCAGCGCTTCCCTATACAATTCACCCCTCCACTTT.

The rearrangement links TRBV27 to TRBJ2-5, with TRBD1 matching 7 bases. Unmatched junction bases numbered 7, after V lost 8 bases and J lost 4 bases. The germline V gene has CDR1 MNHEY and CDR2 SMNVEV (reference sequence). The CDR3 consists of 13 residues. The CDR3 protein is CASATTGRETQYF. CDR3 DNA: TGTGCCAGCGCTACGACAGGGAGAGAGACCCAGTACTTC.

This chain links TRBV9 with TRBJ2-5; the match to TRBD2 covers 9 bases. The ends lost 4 bases at V and 5 bases at J; junction bases unmatched: 6. The CDR3 spans 14 residues. Germline loops: CDR1 SGDLS, CDR2 YYNGEE. CDR3 in amino acids: CASSPGTSKETQYF. The CDR3 nucleotides are TGTGCCAGCAGCCCTGGGACTAGCAAGGAGACCCAGTACTTC. The whole variable domain, filled in from reference TRBV9 and TRBJ2-5, reads DSGVTQTPKHLITATGQRVTLRCSPRSGDLSVYWYQQSLDQGLQFLIQYYNGEERAKGNILERFSAQQFPDLHSELNLSSLELGDSALYFCASSPGTSKETQYFGPGTRLLVL.

The chain uses TRBV30 and TRBJ1-2; D is unresolved. The V gene's germline CDR1 is GTSNPN and CDR2 SVGIG (reference sequence). This CDR3 has 14 amino acids. V lost 3 bases, J lost 8 bases, and 19 bases lay in between. The CDR3 nucleotides read TGTGCCTGGAGCGGAGCACGGTCTCTATGGGGCTACACCTTC. This translates into CAWSGARSLWGYTF.

The V gene is TRBV28, the J gene TRBJ1-2; D is possibly TRBD1 (6 bases). V was shortened by 6 bases and J by 7 bases, with 24 bases between the two germline ends. Germline V CDR1 and CDR2: MDHEN, SYDVKM. The CDR3 has 16 amino acids. Here the CDR3 DNA reads TGTGCCAGCAGCCCTTCGATCGGTAGGCAGGGGAGTGGCTACACCTTC. Protein sequence: CASSPSIGRQGSGYTF.

Written as DNA, the CDR3 is TGTGCCAGCAGCTACGGGGGGAACTCCTACGAGCAGTACTTC. Translating it yields CASSYGGNSYEQYF. This chain uses TRBV7-2 with TRBJ2-7, with 7 bases aligning to TRBD2. The V gene's germline CDR1 is SGHTA and CDR2 FQGNSA. V was clipped by 4 bases and J by 0 bases; unmatched bases: 3. The CDR3 spans 14 residues.

The rearrangement links TRBV7-9 to TRBJ2-3; D gene unclear. Germline V gene data show CDR1 as SEHNR and CDR2 as FQNEAQ (reference sequence). The V gene lost 8 bases and the J gene lost 1 base, with 13 bases spanning the gap. This CDR3 contains 14 residues. The CDR3 DNA is TGTGCCAGCGGGTCCGGCGCCGGCACAGATACGCAGTATTTT. Its protein is CASGSGAGTDTQYF.

The V gene is TRBV6-1, the J gene TRBJ2-7; D possibly corresponds to TRBD2 (5 bases). Trimming removed 6 bases at V and 7 bases at J, with 16 bases between. The CDR3 length is 13 residues. Germline V gene sequence: CDR1 MNHNS, CDR2 SASEGT. CDR3 amino acids: CASRKSGVREQYF. CDR3 bases: TGTGCCAGCAGAAAGTCCGGGGTTAGGGAGCAGTACTTC.

V usage is TRBV11-2 and J usage is TRBJ2-1, with unresolved D. The CDR3 runs 16 residues. Trimming took 1 base from V and 0 from J, leaving 10 bases between them. Germline values: CDR1 SGHAT, CDR2 FQNNGV. CDR3 sequence: CASSLALSNSYNEQFF. The CDR3 nucleotides are TGTGCCAGCAGCTTAGCCCTCTCAAACTCCTACAATGAGCAGTTCTTC.

CDR3 nucleotides: TGTGCCAGCAGTGACCAATTGGAGACCCAGTACTTC. Protein sequence: CASSDQLETQYF. The chain recombines TRBV6-1 with TRBJ2-5; D ambiguous. The CDR3 extends over 12 amino acids. Between the trimmed V and J ends, which lost 3 bases and 5 bases, there was a span of 7 bases. The germline V gene encodes CDR1 MNHNS and CDR2 SASEGT.

The J gene is TRBJ2-1, the V gene TRBV11-2; D not resolved. From germline, CDR1 is SGHAT and CDR2 FQNNGV. The germline V and J ends were trimmed by 5 bases and 8 bases, with 13 bases remaining between them. There are 13 residues in the CDR3. CDR3 residues: CASSVSNWDEQFF. The CDR3 DNA follows: TGTGCCAGCAGCGTGTCTAATTGGGATGAGCAGTTCTTC.

CDR3 residues: CSVALLRSSDEQYF. The DNA of the CDR3 is TGCAGCGTTGCCCTTCTTAGGTCCAGTGACGAGCAGTACTTC. This chain joins TRBV29-1 and TRBJ2-7; the D is unclear. V lost 4 bases to trimming and J lost 5 bases, with 18 bases between them. This CDR3 is built from 14 residues. Germline lookup yields CDR1 SQVTM and CDR2 ANQGSEA.

This clone appeared once. The chain carries TRBV9 and TRBJ1-6; a possible D gene is TRBD1 (5 bases). Trimming removed 0 bases at V and 10 bases at J, with 14 bases between. Germline V lookup: CDR1 SGDLS, CDR2 YYNGEE. The CDR3 runs to 15 residues. The CDR3 sequence is CASSVDGGMGSPLHF. The CDR3 DNA is TGTGCCAGCAGCGTAGACGGGGGGATGGGCTCACCCCTCCACTTT.

The rearrangement uses TRBV28 and TRBJ1-1; D uncertain. This CDR3 has 14 amino acids. V gave up 5 bases and J gave up 6 bases, with 16 bases separating them. The germline V gene encodes CDR1 MDHEN and CDR2 SYDVKM. The CDR3, as DNA: TGTGCCAGCAGTGAATCTACCCGGGTTGCTGAAGCTTTCTTT. Amino acids: CASSESTRVAEAFF. Combining the CDR3 with reference TRBV28 and TRBJ1-1 gives the whole variable domain DVKVTQSSRYLVKRTGEKVFLECVQDMDHENMFWYRQDPGLGLRLIYFSYDVKMKEKGDIPEGYSVSREKKERFSLILESASTNQTSMYLCASSESTRVAEAFFGQGTRLTVV.

This sequence joins TRBV5-1 and TRBJ1-5; D unclear. The length of the CDR3 is 15 residues. The V and J ends lost 0 bases and 0 bases respectively, with 7 bases between them. Germline CDR1 reads SGHRS; CDR2 reads YFSETQ. CDR3 protein: CASSLGHNSNQPQHF. The CDR3 DNA follows: TGCGCCAGCAGCTTGGGACACAATAGCAATCAGCCCCAGCATTTT.

CDR3 loop: CASSPSGLYEQYF. The CDR3 coding sequence is TGTGCCAGCAGCCCGAGCGGCCTTTACGAGCAGTACTTC. The chain links TRBV11-2 to TRBJ2-7; D is possibly TRBD2 (5 bases). Germline V gene lookup returns CDR1 SGHAT and CDR2 FQNNGV. The CDR3 is 13 amino acids. The germline V and J ends were trimmed by 5 bases and 4 bases, with 12 bases remaining between them.

The genes are TRBV18 and TRBJ1-1, with a possible D match to TRBD1 (5 bases). The CDR3 sequence is 14 residues long. Germline CDR1 KGHSH, CDR2 LQKENI. Trimming pared 3 bases from V and 4 bases from J, leaving 12 bases between. The CDR3 sequence is CASSPLQGSTEAFF. CDR3 DNA sequence: TGTGCCAGCTCACCTCTTCAGGGATCCACTGAAGCTTTCTTT.

The rearrangement joins TRBV5-1 to TRBJ2-3, with D tentatively TRBD1 or TRBD2 (5 bases each). Per germline, CDR1 SGHRS and CDR2 YFSETQ. The V and J ends lost 4 bases and 1 base respectively, with 13 bases between them. The CDR3 sequence is 15 residues long. The CDR3 reads CASSPDGDRTDTQYF. The CDR3 DNA follows: TGCGCCAGCAGCCCTGATGGGGACCGCACAGATACGCAGTATTTT.